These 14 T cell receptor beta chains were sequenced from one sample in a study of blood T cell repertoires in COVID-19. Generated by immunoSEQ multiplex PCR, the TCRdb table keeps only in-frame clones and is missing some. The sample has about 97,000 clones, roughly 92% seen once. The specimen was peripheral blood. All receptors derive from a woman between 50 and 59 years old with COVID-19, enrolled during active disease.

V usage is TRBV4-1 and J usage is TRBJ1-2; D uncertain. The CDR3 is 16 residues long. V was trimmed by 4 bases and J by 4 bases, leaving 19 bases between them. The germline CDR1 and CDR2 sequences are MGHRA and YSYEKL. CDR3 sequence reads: CASSPLGRSLSYGYTF. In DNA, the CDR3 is TGCGCCAGCAGCCCCCTGGGCCGGTCCCTTTCCTATGGCTACACCTTC.

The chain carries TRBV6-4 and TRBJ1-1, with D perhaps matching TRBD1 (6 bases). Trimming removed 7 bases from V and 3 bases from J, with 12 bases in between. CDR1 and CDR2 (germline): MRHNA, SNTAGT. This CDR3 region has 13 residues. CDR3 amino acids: CASIEQGYTEAFF. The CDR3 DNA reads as TGTGCCAGCATCGAACAGGGCTACACTGAAGCTTTCTTT.

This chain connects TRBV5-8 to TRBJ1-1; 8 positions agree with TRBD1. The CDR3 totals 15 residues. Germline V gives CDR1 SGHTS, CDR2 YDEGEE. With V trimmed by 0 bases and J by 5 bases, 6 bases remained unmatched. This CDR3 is CASSLADRGGTEAFF. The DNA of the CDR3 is TGTGCCAGCAGCTTGGCCGACAGGGGAGGGACTGAAGCTTTCTTT.

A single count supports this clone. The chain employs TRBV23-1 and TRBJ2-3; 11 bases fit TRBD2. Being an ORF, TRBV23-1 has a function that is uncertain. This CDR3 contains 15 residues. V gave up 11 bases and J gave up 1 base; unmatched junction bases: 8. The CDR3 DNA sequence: TGCGCCCCTTTAACTAGCGGGGGATGCACAGATACGCAGTATTTT. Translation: CAPLTSGGCTDTQYF.

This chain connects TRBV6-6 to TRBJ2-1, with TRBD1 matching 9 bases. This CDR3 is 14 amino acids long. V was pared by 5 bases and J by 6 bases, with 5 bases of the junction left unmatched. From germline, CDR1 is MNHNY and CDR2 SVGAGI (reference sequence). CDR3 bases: TGTGCCAGCAGTCGGACAGGGGTGGTCAATGAGCAGTTCTTC. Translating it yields CASSRTGVVNEQFF.

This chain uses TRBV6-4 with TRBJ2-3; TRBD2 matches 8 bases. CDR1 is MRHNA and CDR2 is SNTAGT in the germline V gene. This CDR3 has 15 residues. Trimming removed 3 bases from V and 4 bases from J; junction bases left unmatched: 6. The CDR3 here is CASSDTAGASDTQYF. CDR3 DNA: TGTGCCAGCAGTGATACAGCGGGGGCCTCAGATACGCAGTATTTT.

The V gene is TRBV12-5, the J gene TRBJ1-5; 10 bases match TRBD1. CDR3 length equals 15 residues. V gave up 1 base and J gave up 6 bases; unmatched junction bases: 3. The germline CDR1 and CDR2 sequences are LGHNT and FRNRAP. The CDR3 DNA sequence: TGTGCTAGTGGTTTGGCTGGGACAGGGGCTCAGCCCCAGCATTTT. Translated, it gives CASGLAGTGAQPQHF.

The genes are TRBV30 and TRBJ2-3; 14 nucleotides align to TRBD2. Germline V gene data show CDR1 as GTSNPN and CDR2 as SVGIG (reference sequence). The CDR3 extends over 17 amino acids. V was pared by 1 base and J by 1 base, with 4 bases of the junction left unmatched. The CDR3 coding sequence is TGTGCCTGGAGTGGGCCGGGACTAGCGGGGGGCACAGATACGCAGTATTTT. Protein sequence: CAWSGPGLAGGTDTQYF. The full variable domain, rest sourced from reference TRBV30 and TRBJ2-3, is SQTIHQWPATLVQPVGSPLSLECTVEGTSNPNLYWYRQAAGRGLQLLFYSVGIGQISSEVPQNLSASRPQDRQFILSSKKLLLSDSGFYLCAWSGPGLAGGTDTQYFGPGTRLTVL.

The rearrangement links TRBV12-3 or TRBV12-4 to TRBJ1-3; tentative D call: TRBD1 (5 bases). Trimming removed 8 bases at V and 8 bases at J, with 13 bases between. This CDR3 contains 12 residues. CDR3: CASGVGEDTIYF. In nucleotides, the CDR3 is TGTGCCAGCGGGGTAGGGGAAGACACCATATATTTT.

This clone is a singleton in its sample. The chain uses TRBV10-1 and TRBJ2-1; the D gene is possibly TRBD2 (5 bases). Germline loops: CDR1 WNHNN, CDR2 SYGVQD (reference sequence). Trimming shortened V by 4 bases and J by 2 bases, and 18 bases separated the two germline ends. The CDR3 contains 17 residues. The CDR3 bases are TGCGCCAGCAGTGGGGCAGCCGCGGGCCGGACCTACAATGAGCAGTTCTTC. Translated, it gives CASSGAAAGRTYNEQFF.

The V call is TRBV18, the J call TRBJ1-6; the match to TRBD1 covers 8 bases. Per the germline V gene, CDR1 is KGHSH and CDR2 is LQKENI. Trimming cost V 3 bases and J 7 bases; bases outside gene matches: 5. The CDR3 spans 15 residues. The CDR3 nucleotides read TGTGCCAGCTCACCCGGACAGGGTGGGAATTCACCCCTCCACTTT. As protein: CASSPGQGGNSPLHF.

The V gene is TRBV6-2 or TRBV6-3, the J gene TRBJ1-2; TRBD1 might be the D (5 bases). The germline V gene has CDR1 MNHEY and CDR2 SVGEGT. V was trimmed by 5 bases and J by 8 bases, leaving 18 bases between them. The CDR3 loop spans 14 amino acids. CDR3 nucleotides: TGTGCCAGCAGTATTCAGGGAAGTCCGGGCGGCTACACCTTC. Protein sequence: CASSIQGSPGGYTF.

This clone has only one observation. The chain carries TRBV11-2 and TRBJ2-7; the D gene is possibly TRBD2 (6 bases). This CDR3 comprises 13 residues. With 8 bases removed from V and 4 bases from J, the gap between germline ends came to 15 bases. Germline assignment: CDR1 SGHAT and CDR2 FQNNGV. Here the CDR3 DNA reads TGTGCCAGCGCCTGGGACTTTTCGTACGAGCAGTACGTC. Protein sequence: CASAWDFSYEQYV.

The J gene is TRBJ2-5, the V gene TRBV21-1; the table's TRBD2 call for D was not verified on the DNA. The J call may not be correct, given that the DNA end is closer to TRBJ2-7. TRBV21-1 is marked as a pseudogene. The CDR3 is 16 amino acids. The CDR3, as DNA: TGTGCCAGCAGCAAAGTGAGGGAGCGGGGTTTCTACGAGCAGTACTTC. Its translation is CASSKVRERGFYEQYF.